The 29 T cell receptor beta chains below all came from one sample that was sequenced in a study of T cell repertoires in cytomegalovirus infection. For these TCRs, the target antigens are not known. TCRdb used MiXCR to reprocess the reads, holding one entry per CDR3 protein. The data show hundreds of thousands of distinct CDR3 sequences, 25% to 30% seen once. The sequenced sample was cultured PBMCs, obtained from culture after CMV antigen stimulation. The receptors come from a human donor in good health (CMV status not recorded). Some clones in this sample may be carry-over from other donors' samples.

The chain joins TRBV4-2 to TRBJ1-1; 7 nucleotides agree with TRBD1. Trimming removed 3 bases from V and 3 bases from J; junction bases left unmatched: 10. From germline, CDR1 is LGHNA and CDR2 YNFKEQ. The CDR3 has 16 amino acids. The CDR3 sequence is CASSQPRSRGDTEAFF. CDR3 sequence (DNA): TGTGCCAGCAGCCAGCCCCGGAGCAGGGGGGACACTGAAGCTTTCTTT.

This clonotype was counted many times. This chain uses TRBV7-2 with TRBJ2-7; 13 nucleotides agree with TRBD2. This CDR3 is built from 15 residues. Per germline, CDR1 SGHTA and CDR2 FQGNSA. With V trimmed by 4 bases and J by 2 bases, 2 bases remained unmatched. CDR3 protein: CASSSGTSGTYEQYF. DNA of the CDR3: TGTGCCAGCAGCTCCGGGACTAGCGGGACCTACGAGCAGTACTTC.

The chain uses TRBV11-3 and TRBJ1-1; D gene uncertain. The germline V gene has CDR1 SGHNT and CDR2 YENEEA. This CDR3 contains 14 residues. The V end lost 1 base, the J end lost 4 bases, and 10 bases lay between the germline ends. In nucleotides, the CDR3 is TGTGCCAGCAGCTTAGGATCAGGCCCCACTGAAGCTTTCTTT. This gives the protein CASSLGSGPTEAFF.

This clonotype was counted only a few times. The chain carries TRBV12-3 or TRBV12-4 and TRBJ1-2, with D unclear. The CDR3 spans 12 residues. The V end lost 7 bases, the J end lost 8 bases, and 14 bases lay between the germline ends. The CDR3 is CASTYGGEGYTF. CDR3 sequence (DNA): TGTGCCAGCACCTACGGAGGTGAAGGCTACACCTTC.

The V call is TRBV10-3, the J call TRBJ2-1, with D possibly matching TRBD2 (6 bases). This CDR3 spans 15 amino acids. CDR1 ENHRY and CDR2 SYGVKD come from the germline V gene. Deletions cut 3 bases from V and 0 bases from J, with 9 bases between. The CDR3 is CAISDRRGSYNEQFF. The CDR3 DNA is TGTGCCATCAGTGATCGGAGGGGCTCCTACAATGAGCAGTTCTTC.

J is TRBJ2-3 and V is TRBV24-1; the match to TRBD2 covers 7 bases. Germline V lookup: CDR1 KGHDR, CDR2 SFDVKD. The J segment lost 0 bases and the V segment lost 3 bases, leaving 11 bases of the junction unmatched. The CDR3 is 18 amino acids. CDR3 DNA: TGTGCCACCAGTGATCCCCGCCGTCAGCGGGACAGCACAGATACGCAGTATTTT. This translates into CATSDPRRQRDSTDTQYF.

This sequence joins TRBV5-1 and TRBJ2-2; TRBD2 matches 8 bases. From germline, CDR1 is SGHRS and CDR2 YFSETQ. The CDR3 is 15 amino acids. Trimming took 1 base from V and 4 from J; bases not matched to a gene: 3. Here the CDR3 DNA reads TGCGCCAGCAGCTTGTTACTAGCGGCCACCGGGGAGCTGTTTTTT. Translation: CASSLLLAATGELFF.

The rearrangement uses TRBV12-3 or TRBV12-4 and TRBJ1-2; the D is unclear. The CDR3 contains 12 residues. Trimming pared 5 bases from V and 2 bases from J, leaving 6 bases between. The CDR3 sequence is CASSAVNYGYTF. CDR3 nucleotides: TGTGCCAGCAGTGCCGTAAACTATGGCTACACCTTC.

This clonotype came up a few times. The V call is TRBV7-8, the J call TRBJ2-1; perhaps TRBD1 as D (5 bases). CDR1 and CDR2 from the germline V gene are SGHVS and FQNEAQ. CDR3 size: 13 residues. V lost 10 bases, J lost 5 bases, and 15 bases lay in between. The CDR3 sequence: CATAGQGHNEQFF. CDR3 sequence (DNA): TGTGCCACCGCTGGGCAGGGCCACAATGAGCAGTTCTTC.

A few counts support this clonotype. The rearrangement uses TRBV6-8 and TRBJ2-7, with 8 positions matching TRBD1. V lost 6 bases and J lost 5; bases outside the gene matches: 12. Germline values: CDR1 MNHGY, CDR2 SAAAGT. The CDR3 has 15 amino acids. The DNA for the CDR3 is TGTGCCAGCAGGAAACCAGGGGGCGAAATCGACGAGCAGTACTTC. Protein sequence: CASRKPGGEIDEQYF.

This clonotype was counted many times. This CDR3 reads CASSQDPRRRGGANVLTF. CDR3 coding DNA: TGTGCCAGCAGCCAAGACCCCCGGCGGAGGGGCGGGGCCAACGTCCTGACTTTC. This chain links TRBV4-2 with TRBJ2-6; D is possibly TRBD2 (6 bases). In germline, CDR1 is LGHNA, CDR2 YNFKEQ. The CDR3 has 18 residues. V was clipped by 0 bases and J by 4 bases, with 16 bases between them.

This clonotype was observed a few times. The chain couples TRBV5-1 to TRBJ1-6, with D unresolved. V shed 0 bases and J shed 7 bases, with 11 bases lying between them. In germline, CDR1 is SGHRS, CDR2 YFSETQ. The CDR3 loop spans 15 amino acids. CDR3 in amino acids: CASSLVEGWNSPLHF. For the CDR3, the DNA is TGCGCCAGCAGCTTGGTTGAGGGATGGAATTCACCCCTCCACTTT.

This clonotype was seen more than once but under ten times. The V and J genes are TRBV11-2 and TRBJ2-7, with D possibly being TRBD2 (5 bases). Trimming removed 1 base from V and 0 bases from J, with 10 bases in between. Germline CDR1 and CDR2: SGHAT and FQNNGV. This CDR3 comprises 15 residues. CDR3 coding DNA: TGTGCCAGCAGCTTAGGGATCCGGGACTCCTACGAGCAGTACTTC. It codes for CASSLGIRDSYEQYF.

The chain carries TRBV7-6 and TRBJ2-1, with no clear D. Germline CDR1 SGHVS, CDR2 FNYEAQ. Trimming took off 2 bases at V and 1 base at J, with 6 bases between the two ends. There are 14 residues in the CDR3. This CDR3 is CASSLKASYNEQFF. CDR3 nucleotides: TGTGCCAGCAGCTTAAAAGCGTCCTACAATGAGCAGTTCTTC. The full variable domain, with the rest looked up from reference TRBV7-6 and TRBJ2-1, is GAGVSQSPRYKVTKRGQDVALRCDPISGHVSLYWYRQALGQGPEFLTYFNYEAQQDKSGLPNDRFSAERPEGSISTLTIQRTEQRDSAMYRCASSLKASYNEQFFGPGTRLTVL.

Notes on this clonotype: This may be a read error: a much more frequent sequence differs by one nucleotide. The V gene is TRBV7-3, the J gene TRBJ2-7; 10 positions agree with TRBD1. The end of the DNA aligns better with TRBJ2-1, so the J call may be wrong. Germline loops: CDR1 SGHTA, CDR2 FQGTGA. This CDR3 is 15 amino acids long. The CDR3 here is CASSSRDRGHYEQFF. The CDR3 DNA sequence: TGTGCCAGCAGCTCCCGGGACAGGGGTCACTACGAGCAGTTCTTC.

This clonotype is medium-sized (0.01 to 0.1%) by share. The gene calls are TRBV7-8 and TRBJ1-5; D unresolved. There are 17 residues in the CDR3. Between the trimmed V and J ends, which lost 0 bases and 0 bases, there was a span of 12 bases. Germline lookup yields CDR1 SGHVS and CDR2 FQNEAQ. The chain's CDR3 is CASSLAPFINSNQPQHF. The DNA for the CDR3 is TGTGCCAGCAGCTTAGCCCCTTTCATCAATAGCAATCAGCCCCAGCATTTT.

The V gene is TRBV30, the J gene TRBJ1-5; the D gene is possibly TRBD1 (5 bases). This CDR3 has 15 residues. Germline assignment: CDR1 GTSNPN and CDR2 SVGIG (reference sequence). V was pared by 3 bases and J by 6 bases, with 18 bases between. CDR3 protein: CAWSSGTRGVQPQHF. In nucleotides, the CDR3 is TGTGCCTGGAGCAGCGGGACTCGGGGCGTTCAGCCCCAGCATTTT. The full variable domain, in which reference TRBV30 and TRBJ1-5 provide the parts outside the CDR3, is SQTIHQWPATLVQPVGSPLSLECTVEGTSNPNLYWYRQAAGRGLQLLFYSVGIGQISSEVPQNLSASRPQDRQFILSSKKLLLSDSGFYLCAWSSGTRGVQPQHFGDGTRLSIL.

This chain joins TRBV25-1 and TRBJ2-1, with D uncertain. There are 10 residues in the CDR3. The V end was cut by 5 bases, the J end by 8 bases, with 4 bases between. Germline V lookup: CDR1 MGHDK, CDR2 SYGVNS. CDR3 nucleotide sequence: TGTGCCAGCAGTAGTTATGAGCAGTTCTTC. Translation: CASSSYEQFF.

The chain employs TRBV12-3 or TRBV12-4 and TRBJ2-7; 12 positions match TRBD2. CDR3 length: 16 residues. Unmatched junction bases numbered 14, after V lost 7 bases and J lost 7 bases. The CDR3 loop reads CASNHRTSGRTREQYF. For the CDR3, the DNA is TGTGCCAGCAATCACCGAACTAGCGGGAGGACCAGGGAGCAGTACTTC.

V and J are TRBV7-6 and TRBJ1-4; D not certain. V was clipped by 2 bases and J by 4 bases, with 11 bases between them. This CDR3 is 15 amino acids long. Germline V gives CDR1 SGHVS, CDR2 FNYEAQ. This chain's CDR3 is CASSLIYSINEKLFF. The DNA for the CDR3 is TGTGCCAGCAGCTTAATATACAGCATTAATGAAAAACTGTTTTTT.

This clonotype occurred a few times. This chain uses TRBV18 with TRBJ1-5, with D unresolved. This CDR3 is 15 amino acids long. Germline V lookup: CDR1 KGHSH, CDR2 LQKENI. The V end lost 4 bases, the J end lost 4 bases, and 14 bases lay between the germline ends. Written as DNA, the CDR3 is TGTGCCAGCTCACTCACCCAAACAGCAAATCAGCCCCAGCATTTT. This sequence encodes CASSLTQTANQPQHF.

This clonotype has more than one count but fewer than ten. The chain is built from TRBV11-3 and TRBJ2-1; possible D gene TRBD2, 5 bases. Between the trimmed V and J ends, which lost 5 bases and 3 bases, there was a span of 8 bases. In germline, CDR1 is SGHNT, CDR2 YENEEA. This CDR3 comprises 13 residues. The CDR3 bases are TGTGCCAGCAGCGCTACTAGCTACAATGAGCAGTTCTTC. This sequence encodes CASSATSYNEQFF. Complete variable domain (other parts from reference TRBV11-3 and TRBJ2-1): EAGVVQSPRYKIIEKKQPVAFWCNPISGHNTLYWYLQNLGQGPELLIRYENEEAVDDSQLPKDRFSAERLKGVDSTLKIQPAELGDSAVYLCASSATSYNEQFFGPGTRLTVL.

The genes are TRBV10-3 and TRBJ2-3; D not certain. The CDR3 covers 15 residues. Trimming took off 0 bases at V and 3 bases at J, with 10 bases between the two ends. Germline CDR1 is ENHRY and CDR2 is SYGVKD. The CDR3 nucleotides read TGTGCCATCAGTGAGTCGTGGCAGTCGACAGATACGCAGTATTTT. Protein: CAISESWQSTDTQYF.

In this sample, this clonotype turned up a few times. V usage is TRBV6-1 and J usage is TRBJ1-5; weak D call: TRBD1 (5 bases). V lost 6 bases, J lost 0 bases, and 12 bases lay in between. The CDR3 has 15 residues. Looked up from germline, CDR1 is MNHNS and CDR2 is SASEGT. The CDR3 is CASRDGTASNQPQHF. The CDR3 nucleotides read TGTGCCAGCAGAGATGGGACTGCTAGCAATCAGCCCCAGCATTTT.

The CDR3 DNA reads as TGTGCCAGCACCCCAAATAGGGATACGCAGTATTTT. It is translated as CASTPNRDTQYF. The V call is TRBV28, the J call TRBJ2-3; D gene uncertain. The CDR3 has 12 residues. The germline V and J ends were trimmed by 7 bases and 6 bases, with 11 bases remaining between them. Germline V lookup: CDR1 MDHEN, CDR2 SYDVKM.

There are a few counts of this clonotype. J is TRBJ2-3 and V is TRBV7-3; D possibly corresponds to TRBD2 (5 bases). The CDR3 is 14 residues long. The V and J ends lost 6 bases and 5 bases respectively, with 15 bases between them. The germline gives CDR1 SGHTA, CDR2 FQGTGA. CDR3: CASSLGVGVDTQYF. CDR3 sequence (DNA): TGTGCCAGCAGTTTGGGAGTTGGGGTAGATACGCAGTATTTT.

This clonotype was observed once. The DNA of the CDR3 is TGTGCCAGCAGTGGAGGCCCTAGCGGGGGGCCCCAAGAGACCCAGTACTTC. Its translation: CASSGGPSGGPQETQYF. This chain links TRBV2 with TRBJ2-5; 11 bases agree with TRBD2. The CDR3 has 17 residues. V lost 4 bases, J lost 1 base, and 8 bases stayed unmatched. The germline V gene encodes CDR1 SNHLY and CDR2 FYNNEI.

The chain has TRBV10-2 and TRBJ2-1; 7 bases line up with TRBD2. V lost 11 bases, J lost 1 base, and 5 bases stayed unmatched. The CDR3 runs to 13 residues. Germline V gene sequence: CDR1 WSHSY, CDR2 SAAADI. The CDR3 region is CAARGGSYNEQFF. CDR3 nucleotides: TGCGCCGCCCGGGGAGGGTCCTACAATGAGCAGTTCTTC.

This chain links TRBV7-6 with TRBJ2-3; 12 bases agree with TRBD2. J lost 2 bases, V lost 5 bases, and 11 bases had no gene match. Germline-derived CDR1 and CDR2 are SGHVS and FNYEAQ. The CDR3 totals 18 residues. CDR3 bases: TGTGCCAGCAGCGCTCGACTAGCGGGGGCCCTCCCCACAGATACGCAGTATTTT. As protein: CASSARLAGALPTDTQYF.